This TCR beta chain derives from a study of blood T cell repertoires in COVID-19. Methods used by the authors: Amplification of reference gene primers was used by the study to estimate nucleated cell counts. The protocol was immunoSEQ multiplex PCR, while the TCRdb copy is restricted to in-frame clones and leaves out a portion. V, J and clone size are those of that table, while D and trimming were read from the DNA. Here the sample spans approximately 89,000 clones, about 83% being singletons. It was during active infection that Seattle patients were enrolled and then longitudinally followed. With respect to this clone: The conserved phenylalanine or tryptophan normally closing the CDR3 is absent here, so this likely arose from a read error.

Material: peripheral blood. The clonotype was recovered from a man in his sixties or seventies with COVID-19, enrolled during active disease.

CDR3 DNA: TGTGCCAGTAGTGACAGGGCGTACACTGAAGCTTTCTCT. Protein product: CASSDRAYTEAFS. The J gene is TRBJ1-1, the V gene TRBV19; 7 bases match TRBD1. Germline V gene lookup returns CDR1 LNHDA and CDR2 SQIVND (reference sequence). V was pared by 5 bases and J by 3 bases, with 3 bases of the junction left unmatched. The CDR3 covers 13 residues.